This TCR beta chain stems from a study of T-cell memory formation after mild COVID-19. Overall study findings and caveats: There was a balanced CD4/CD8 profile in clones contracting day 15 to 85, and later expanders leaned CD4+.

Comment on this clonotype: Its target is not known.

Germline V gene data show CDR1 as KGHDR and CDR2 as SFDVKD. The V end lost 7 bases, the J end lost 0 bases, and 12 bases lay between the germline ends. The CDR3 is made up of 15 amino acids. MiXCR, run by TCRdb on the 5' RACE reads, gives a single entry per CDR3 protein. Of around 200,000 distinct CDR3 sequences listed, over 20% are singletons. Material: PBMCs or a T cell subset sorted from them (not recorded which). The rearrangement joins TRBV24-1 to TRBJ2-1, with unresolved D. This receptor was taken from an adult woman who had mild COVID-19 (a few samples of this study predate the infection). Cell type and time point are not known. The DNA for the CDR3 is TGTGCCACCAGCGGGCCCCTCAGCTCCTACAATGAGCAGTTCTTC. This codes for CATSGPLSSYNEQFF.